The 9 T cell receptor beta chains given below trace back to one sample, sequenced in a study of T-cell memory formation after mild COVID-19. Via MiXCR, TCRdb re-called the 5' RACE reads, giving one row per CDR3 protein. The table includes about 140,000 distinct CDR3 sequences, 14% detected once. What was sequenced was PBMCs or a T cell subset sorted from them (not recorded which). These receptor sequences come from an adult woman who had mild COVID-19 (a few samples of this study predate the infection). Cell type and time point are not known.

The CDR3 nucleotides read TGTGCCAGTAGTCCACAGGGGAATTTCTACGAGCAGTACTTC. It specifies CASSPQGNFYEQYF. The rearrangement links TRBV19 to TRBJ2-7, with 7 bases lining up with TRBD1. Germline V gene lookup returns CDR1 LNHDA and CDR2 SQIVND (reference sequence). CDR3 length equals 14 residues. The V segment lost 5 bases and the J segment 3 bases; nucleotides outside the gene matches: 7.

This clonotype was picked up many times. V and J are TRBV7-9 and TRBJ2-5; TRBD2 matches 14 bases. CDR1 SEHNR and CDR2 FQNEAQ come from the germline V gene (reference sequence). This CDR3 comprises 16 residues. V shed 5 bases, J shed 2 bases, and the junction held 4 bases outside the gene matches. The CDR3 DNA reads as TGTGCCAGCAGCGCGGGACTAGCGGGAGAACAAGAGACCCAGTACTTC. Its protein product is CASSAGLAGEQETQYF.

The chain carries TRBV5-6 and TRBJ2-1; 8 bases are a match to TRBD2. The CDR3 is 15 residues long. Germline V gene data show CDR1 as SGHDT and CDR2 as YYEEEE. The V gene end was trimmed by 6 bases and the J gene end by 8 bases; junction bases not matched to a gene: 13. CDR3 nucleotides: TGTGCCAGCACTTTCTCGGGACTAGTCACGGATGAGCAGTTCTTC. Protein: CASTFSGLVTDEQFF.

The CDR3 protein is CSARDPGWADTEAFF. The CDR3 coding sequence is TGCAGTGCTAGAGATCCGGGGTGGGCGGACACTGAAGCTTTCTTT. The V and J genes are TRBV20-1 and TRBJ1-1, with unresolved D. V gave up 0 bases and J gave up 3 bases, with 14 bases separating them. Germline lookup yields CDR1 DFQATT and CDR2 SNEGSKA (reference sequence). The CDR3 runs to 15 residues.

There are a few counts of this clonotype. V and J are TRBV20-1 and TRBJ2-2; D gene uncertain. Between the trimmed V and J ends, which lost 1 base and 6 bases, there was a span of 15 bases. Germline V gene sequence: CDR1 DFQATT, CDR2 SNEGSKA (reference sequence). The CDR3 runs 15 residues. The CDR3 sequence is CSARVTPDGAGELFF. DNA of the CDR3: TGCAGTGCTAGAGTGACCCCAGATGGGGCCGGGGAGCTGTTTTTT.

This clonotype was detected only a few times. The rearrangement links TRBV21-1 to TRBJ2-5; the table calls TRBD1, which could not be checked here. TRBV21-1 is marked as a pseudogene. The CDR3 consists of 15 residues. CDR3 DNA sequence: TGTGCCAGCAGCCGACAGTCAACCCTCCAAGAGACCCAGTACTTC. The encoded protein is CASSRQSTLQETQYF.

This chain joins TRBV6-1 and TRBJ2-1; 10 nucleotides match TRBD2. CDR3 length: 16 amino acids. V lost 6 bases to trimming and J lost 4 bases; unmatched junction nucleotides: 9. Per germline, CDR1 MNHNS and CDR2 SASEGT. The CDR3 nucleotides are TGTGCCAGCAGGGATCTTACTAGCGGGATATACAATGAGCAGTTCTTC. This codes for CASRDLTSGIYNEQFF.

The chain couples TRBV20-1 to TRBJ1-2; D possibly corresponds to TRBD1 (6 bases). The CDR3 loop spans 16 amino acids. Per the germline V gene, CDR1 is DFQATT and CDR2 is SNEGSKA (reference sequence). The V end lost 1 base, the J end lost 6 bases, and 21 bases lay between the germline ends. CDR3 sequence: CSARVALRGFWDGYTF. DNA of the CDR3: TGCAGTGCTAGAGTGGCCCTCAGGGGTTTTTGGGATGGCTACACCTTC.

This clonotype was observed at least ten times. J is TRBJ1-1 and V is TRBV7-9; TRBD1 might be the D (6 bases). The V gene lost 5 bases and the J gene lost 8 bases, with 21 bases spanning the gap. CDR1 SEHNR and CDR2 FQNEAQ come from the germline V gene (reference sequence). The CDR3 sequence is 15 residues long. Here the CDR3 DNA reads TGTGCCAGCAGCCCCTACGTGCTTACAGGGCGGGAAGCTTTCTTT. Protein: CASSPYVLTGREAFF.